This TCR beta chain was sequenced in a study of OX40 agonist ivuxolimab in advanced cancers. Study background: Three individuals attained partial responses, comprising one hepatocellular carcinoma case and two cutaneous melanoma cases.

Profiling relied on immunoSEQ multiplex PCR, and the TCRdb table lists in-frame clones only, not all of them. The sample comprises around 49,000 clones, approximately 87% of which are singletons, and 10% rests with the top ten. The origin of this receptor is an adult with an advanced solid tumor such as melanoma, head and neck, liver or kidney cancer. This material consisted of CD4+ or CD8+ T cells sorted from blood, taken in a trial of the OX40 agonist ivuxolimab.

The CDR3 here is CASSYSVPDEKLFF. The DNA of the CDR3 is TGTGCCAGCAGTTACTCCGTGCCGGACGAAAAACTGTTTTTT. The chain employs TRBV6-5 and TRBJ1-4; D is undetermined. Trimming shortened V by 0 bases and J by 8 bases, and 10 bases separated the two germline ends. Germline-derived CDR1 and CDR2 are MNHEY and SVGAGI. The CDR3 is 14 amino acids.